The 21 T cell receptor beta chains in this list originate from one sample, sequenced in a study of identical twins. TCRdb passed the 5' RACE reads through MiXCR, listing each CDR3 protein once. The profile shows hundreds of thousands of distinct CDR3 sequences, about a fifth of them singletons. These records were also assigned to another study, of yellow fever vaccine responses in identical twins.

Input material: CD4+ T cells sorted from blood. These receptors originate from a woman aged 18 to 35 in good health.

This clonotype was recorded at least ten times. One end of the junction varies from germline; a read error may be responsible. The chain has TRBV20-1 and TRBJ1-3; the match to TRBD1 covers 10 bases. Germline loops: CDR1 DFQATT, CDR2 SNEGSKA (reference sequence). The CDR3 is made up of 16 amino acids. CDR3 DNA sequence: TGCAGTGCTAGAGTTTCGACAGGGGGCTCTCGAAACACCATATATTTT. Its translation: CSARVSTGGSRNTIYF.

This clonotype was seen more than once but under ten times. The chain recombines TRBV5-1 with TRBJ2-5; TRBD2 might be the D (6 bases). The CDR3 consists of 14 residues. Germline CDR1 SGHRS, CDR2 YFSETQ. V was cut by 6 bases and J by 4 bases, with 16 bases left in between. CDR3: CASKSEGRPETQYF. CDR3 bases: TGCGCCAGCAAGTCGGAGGGGCGGCCAGAGACCCAGTACTTC.

This clonotype was recorded once. The chain employs TRBV21-1 and TRBJ2-7; TRBD1 is the table's D call, not checked against the DNA. TRBV21-1 is tagged as a pseudogene. The CDR3 sequence is 13 residues long. The CDR3 bases are TGTGCCAGCAAGGCGCGGCCCTCTTACGAGCAGTACGTC. Amino acid sequence: CASKARPSYEQYV.

The chain joins TRBV5-1 to TRBJ2-1, with TRBD2 matching over 11 bases. This CDR3 spans 18 amino acids. V shed 6 bases, J shed 0 bases, and the junction held 11 bases outside the gene matches. Germline-derived CDR1 and CDR2 are SGHRS and YFSETQ. CDR3 sequence: CASMGGSTSGSSYNEQFF. The CDR3 DNA sequence: TGCGCCAGCATGGGGGGATCAACTAGCGGGAGCTCCTACAATGAGCAGTTCTTC.

The chain has TRBV5-1 and TRBJ2-7; possibly TRBD1 or TRBD2 for D (5 bases each). Germline V lookup: CDR1 SGHRS, CDR2 YFSETQ. This CDR3 spans 12 amino acids. V dropped 3 bases and J dropped 3 bases, with 7 bases sitting between them. CDR3 DNA sequence: TGCGCCAGCAGCTGGGACGGCTACGAGCAGTACGTC. This sequence encodes CASSWDGYEQYV.

In this sample, this clonotype turned up a few times. The CDR3 spells CASSYSLGIYEQYF. As DNA, the CDR3 is TGTGCCAGCAGTTACTCGTTGGGGATCTACGAGCAGTACTTC. V and J are TRBV6-2 or TRBV6-3 and TRBJ2-7; no firm D call. The CDR3 spans 14 residues. Germline-derived CDR1 and CDR2 are MNHEY and SVGEGT. V was cut by 0 bases and J by 3 bases, with 9 bases left in between.

The rearrangement links TRBV28 to TRBJ1-2; no reliable D call. Germline CDR1 is MDHEN and CDR2 is SYDVKM. Trimming removed 2 bases at V and 3 bases at J, with 31 bases between. The CDR3 consists of 21 residues. For the CDR3, the DNA is TGTGCCAGCAGTTTAAGTAAATTGCGGATCGATATTTACAGTTTCCACTATGGCTACACCTTC. Translating it yields CASSLSKLRIDIYSFHYGYTF.

This sequence joins TRBV15 and TRBJ2-2, with 13 nucleotides matching TRBD2. V was pared by 5 bases and J by 8 bases, with 5 bases of the junction left unmatched. Per the germline V gene, CDR1 is LNHNV and CDR2 is YYDKDF (reference sequence). The CDR3 has 15 residues. CDR3 bases: TGTGCCACCAGCCTAGGACTAGCGGGAGCGGGGGAGCTGTTTTTT. Translating it yields CATSLGLAGAGELFF. The full variable domain, completed using reference TRBV15 and TRBJ2-2, is DAMVIQNPRYQVTQFGKPVTLSCSQTLNHNVMYWYQQKSSQAPKLLFHYYDKDFNNEADTPDNFQSRRPNTSFCFLDIRSPGLGDTAMYLCATSLGLAGAGELFFGEGSRLTVL.

The chain has TRBV23-1 and TRBJ2-7, with D possibly matching TRBD2 (5 bases). TRBV23-1 is annotated as an ORF whose role is uncertain. Between the trimmed V and J ends, which lost 3 bases and 0 bases, there was a span of 12 bases. This CDR3 has 15 amino acids. The CDR3 reads CASSHRTGSSYEQYV. CDR3 nucleotides: TGCGCCAGCAGTCACCGGACGGGAAGCTCCTACGAGCAGTACGTC.

This sequence joins TRBV20-1 and TRBJ2-5; tentatively, D is TRBD2 (6 bases). V gave up 6 bases and J gave up 2 bases, with 13 bases separating them. The V gene's germline CDR1 is DFQATT and CDR2 SNEGSKA (reference sequence). The CDR3 extends over 13 amino acids. The DNA for the CDR3 is TGCAGTGCGGGTGGGAGGATGCAAGAGACCCAGTACTTC. This encodes CSAGGRMQETQYF.

This clonotype has a handful of counts. A junction end diverges from the germline sequence, so it may reflect a read error. V and J are TRBV7-6 and TRBJ2-1; 10 bases line up with TRBD2. CDR1 and CDR2 from the germline V gene are SGHVS and FNYEAQ. This CDR3 spans 19 amino acids. The CDR3, as DNA: TGTGCCAGCAGCGTAGCCGGCGTCTTAGTTCTAGCGGGAGAAAGTGAGCAGTTCTTC. Translating it yields CASSVAGVLVLAGESEQFF.

The chain combines TRBV3-1 with TRBJ2-7; no clear D gene. CDR3 size: 12 residues. CDR1 and CDR2 (germline): LGHDT, YNNKEL (reference sequence). V lost 2 bases, J lost 3 bases, and 5 bases lay in between. The CDR3 sequence: CASSQLFYEQYF. The CDR3 DNA reads as TGTGCCAGCAGCCAACTCTTCTACGAGCAGTACTTC.

This clonotype has just a few counts. This rearrangement joins TRBV7-9 to TRBJ2-7; D is uncertain. Germline V lookup: CDR1 SEHNR, CDR2 FQNEAQ (reference sequence). Trimming stripped 3 bases from V and 7 bases from J, with 10 bases between. The CDR3 consists of 12 residues. The CDR3: CASSFRPEEQYF. The CDR3 DNA reads TGTGCCAGCAGCTTCCGGCCTGAAGAGCAGTACTTC.

This clonotype appeared a few times. V and J are TRBV12-5 and TRBJ2-2; D may be TRBD1 (5 bases). V was clipped by 1 base and J by 0 bases, with 6 bases between them. The CDR3 covers 15 residues. Germline-derived CDR1 and CDR2 are LGHNT and FRNRAP. CDR3 coding DNA: TGTGCTAGTGGTTTGGACAGGCCGAACACCGGGGAGCTGTTTTTT. It encodes CASGLDRPNTGELFF.

The chain carries TRBV5-1 and TRBJ2-7, with D possibly being TRBD1 (6 bases). Germline V CDR1 and CDR2: SGHRS, YFSETQ. V dropped 0 bases and J dropped 0 bases, with 10 bases sitting between them. The CDR3 spans 15 residues. CDR3 coding DNA: TGCGCCAGCAGCTTGGGACAGGCGGGCTCCTACGAGCAGTACGTC. It translates to CASSLGQAGSYEQYV.

V is TRBV12-3 or TRBV12-4 and J is TRBJ2-5; D uncertain. CDR3 length equals 13 residues. The V end lost 3 bases, the J end lost 5 bases, and 10 bases lay between the germline ends. CDR3 nucleotides: TGTGCCAGCAGTTTGGGGAATGGGGAGACCCAGTACTTC. Its protein product is CASSLGNGETQYF.

This clonotype occurred a few times. This sequence joins TRBV14 and TRBJ2-1, with a weak D call TRBD2 (6 bases). The germline V gene has CDR1 SGHDN and CDR2 FVKESK. The length of the CDR3 is 14 residues. V lost 1 base, J lost 4 bases, and 8 bases lay in between. CDR3 sequence (DNA): TGTGCCAGCAGCCAAGTCGGGAGATACAATGAGCAGTTCTTC. Translation: CASSQVGRYNEQFF.

Only a few counts were recorded for this clonotype. This chain joins TRBV29-1 and TRBJ2-1, with no clear D. The CDR3 spans 16 residues. V gave up 3 bases and J gave up 2 bases, with 17 bases separating them. Per the germline V gene, CDR1 is SQVTM and CDR2 is ANQGSEA. The CDR3 coding sequence is TGCAGCGTTGAGCCCCTGGTTCAGCTGGCCTACAATGAGCAGTTCTTC. Encoded protein: CSVEPLVQLAYNEQFF.

The chain joins TRBV12-3 or TRBV12-4 to TRBJ2-2; possibly TRBD1 or TRBD2 for D (6 bases each). The CDR3 sequence is 14 residues long. The ends were cut back, 10 bases at V and 3 bases at J, with 15 bases in the middle. CDR3 sequence (DNA): TGTGCCATTGTGGGGGGCCGCGACACCGGGGAGCTGTTTTTT. It encodes CAIVGGRDTGELFF.

V usage is TRBV10-3 and J usage is TRBJ1-6; D is possibly TRBD1 (6 bases). Germline assignment: CDR1 ENHRY and CDR2 SYGVKD. V shed 11 bases and J shed 5 bases, with 13 bases lying between them. This CDR3 spans 13 amino acids. The CDR3 sequence is CAVGGRDNSPLHF. CDR3 DNA: TGTGCCGTAGGGGGACGAGATAATTCACCCCTCCACTTT.

Only a few counts were recorded for this clonotype. The chain employs TRBV20-1 and TRBJ2-2; no firm D call. V was cut by 0 bases and J by 6 bases, with 11 bases left in between. CDR3 size: 14 residues. Germline V lookup: CDR1 DFQATT, CDR2 SNEGSKA (reference sequence). The CDR3 protein is CSARDPRGSGELFF. CDR3 bases: TGCAGTGCTAGAGATCCGCGAGGATCCGGGGAGCTGTTTTTT.